These 20 T cell receptor beta chains came from one sample sequenced in a study of T cell responses to AZD1222 COVID-19 vaccine. The protocol was immunoSEQ multiplex PCR, while the TCRdb copy is restricted to in-frame clones and leaves out a portion. The data hold about 100,000 clones, with around 83% observed a single time. This specimen consisted of peripheral blood, obtained on day 0 of AZD1222 vaccination. The receptor source for this set is an adult in good health.

As to this clone: An end of the junction does not agree with germline; a read error may underlie this. J is TRBJ2-5 and V is TRBV7-2; possible D gene TRBD1, 5 bases. This CDR3 region has 13 residues. Germline assignment: CDR1 SGHTA and CDR2 FQGNSA. The CDR3 loop is CASSGARQETQYF. The DNA of the CDR3 is TGTGCCAGCAGCGGGGCCCGGCAAGAAACCCAGTACTTC.

The V and J genes are TRBV5-5 and TRBJ1-6; D is uncertain. The V and J ends lost 2 bases and 13 bases respectively, with 16 bases between them. Germline V lookup: CDR1 SGHKS, CDR2 YYEKEE (reference sequence). The CDR3 has 14 residues. CDR3 nucleotides: TGTGCCAGCAGCTTACGAGGAGGGCGTTCGCCCCTCCACTTT. Its translation is CASSLRGGRSPLHF.

J is TRBJ2-7 and V is TRBV15; D is unclear. The CDR3 runs to 11 residues. CDR1 and CDR2 from the germline V gene are LNHNV and YYDKDF (reference sequence). V was clipped by 5 bases and J by 6 bases, with 8 bases between them. The CDR3 DNA is TGTGCCACCAGCTGGCTCGGCGAGCAGTACTTC. Its translation is CATSWLGEQYF.

The rearrangement uses TRBV18 and TRBJ1-1; TRBD1 might be the D (6 bases). This CDR3 region has 15 residues. The V end lost 3 bases, the J end lost 7 bases, and 18 bases lay between the germline ends. Per germline, CDR1 KGHSH and CDR2 LQKENI. CDR3 residues: CASSPRTDLFSEAFF. For the CDR3, the DNA is TGTGCCAGCTCACCCCGGACAGACCTTTTCAGTGAAGCTTTCTTT.

This chain links TRBV5-6 with TRBJ2-2; the D call may be TRBD1 or TRBD2 (5 bases each). Germline lookup yields CDR1 SGHDT and CDR2 YYEEEE. V lost 4 bases, J lost 6 bases, and 10 bases lay in between. The CDR3 covers 13 residues. The CDR3 protein is CASSPVGAGELFF. The CDR3 DNA sequence: TGTGCCAGCAGCCCCGTGGGGGCCGGGGAGCTGTTTTTT.

V usage is TRBV28 and J usage is TRBJ1-5, with 7 bases matching TRBD1. The CDR3 spans 12 residues. Per the germline V gene, CDR1 is MDHEN and CDR2 is SYDVKM. The CDR3 nucleotides are TGTGCAGGAGGGGGCAGCAATCAGCCCCAGCATTTT. This gives the protein CAGGGSNQPQHF.

This clone was counted a few times. V gene TRBV10-3 combines with J gene TRBJ1-1; TRBD1 might be the D (6 bases). The CDR3 contains 14 residues. Germline-derived CDR1 and CDR2 are ENHRY and SYGVKD. V was trimmed by 6 bases and J by 5 bases, leaving 16 bases between them. The CDR3 region has the DNA TGTGCCATCAGCTCTGACAGGAAGGTTACTGAAGCTTTCTTT. Translating gives CAISSDRKVTEAFF.

This rearrangement joins TRBV28 to TRBJ1-5, with D hard to call. This CDR3 is built from 13 residues. Germline V gives CDR1 MDHEN, CDR2 SYDVKM. The ends were cut back, 7 bases at V and 4 bases at J, with 11 bases in the middle. CDR3 residues: CASKVADNQPQHF. CDR3 sequence (DNA): TGTGCCAGCAAAGTGGCCGATAATCAGCCCCAGCATTTT.

This chain links TRBV4-1 with TRBJ2-4; 11 bases agree with TRBD1. With V trimmed by 0 bases and J by 8 bases, 6 bases remained unmatched. Germline V CDR1 and CDR2: MGHRA, YSYEKL. The CDR3 runs to 16 residues. CDR3 coding DNA: TGCGCCAGCAGCCAAGATCCCGGACAGGGGGCATACATTCAGTACTTC. It is translated as CASSQDPGQGAYIQYF.

CDR3 in amino acids: CASSLGTGNPQPQHF. CDR3 DNA sequence: TGTGCCAGCAGCTTAGGGACAGGAAATCCTCAGCCCCAGCATTTT. The chain carries TRBV7-2 and TRBJ1-5, with 7 bases that match TRBD1. The CDR3 length is 15 residues. V gave up 1 base and J gave up 6 bases; unmatched junction bases: 6. Germline V lookup: CDR1 SGHTA, CDR2 FQGNSA.

The V call is TRBV28, the J call TRBJ1-2, with 7 bases identical to TRBD1. The length of the CDR3 is 15 residues. In germline, CDR1 is MDHEN, CDR2 SYDVKM. Losses at the gene ends were 4 bases for V and 4 bases for J; bases not matched to a gene: 9. In DNA, the CDR3 is TGTGCCAGCAGTTCCTCGGGACAGTTAGGCTATGGCTACACCTTC. It codes for CASSSSGQLGYGYTF.

The chain employs TRBV9 and TRBJ2-7, with TRBD2 matching 7 bases. The CDR3 has 17 residues. After removal of 0 bases from V and 5 bases from J, the junction contained 14 bases not matched to a gene. The V gene's germline CDR1 is SGDLS and CDR2 YYNGEE. CDR3 in amino acids: CASSVEHGRALADEQYF. The CDR3 nucleotides read TGTGCCAGCAGCGTAGAGCATGGGAGGGCCCTCGCGGACGAGCAGTACTTC. The full variable domain, its missing parts supplied by reference TRBV9 and TRBJ2-7, is DSGVTQTPKHLITATGQRVTLRCSPRSGDLSVYWYQQSLDQGLQFLIQYYNGEERAKGNILERFSAQQFPDLHSELNLSSLELGDSALYFCASSVEHGRALADEQYFGPGTRLTVT.

The V gene is TRBV29-1, the J gene TRBJ1-4; D is ambiguous. The CDR3 has 12 residues. V gave up 5 bases and J gave up 7 bases, with 11 bases separating them. Germline CDR1 SQVTM, CDR2 ANQGSEA. The CDR3 sequence: CSVSTRTEKLFF. The CDR3, as DNA: TGCAGCGTTTCGACACGGACTGAAAAACTGTTTTTT.

J is TRBJ2-3 and V is TRBV10-1, with unresolved D. The CDR3 sequence is 14 residues long. The V end lost 4 bases, the J end lost 4 bases, and 12 bases lay between the germline ends. The germline CDR1 and CDR2 sequences are WNHNN and SYGVQD (reference sequence). CDR3 loop: CASSGTFWADTQYF. The CDR3 DNA reads as TGCGCCAGCAGTGGTACATTCTGGGCAGATACGCAGTATTTT.

J is TRBJ2-7 and V is TRBV12-2; the table names TRBD2, a call not compared with the DNA. TRBV12-2 is a pseudogene. The CDR3 runs to 14 residues. The CDR3 sequence is CASRLGLKDYEQYF. CDR3 sequence (DNA): TGTGCAAGTCGCTTGGGACTTAAAGACTACGAGCAGTACTTC.

The chain employs TRBV19 and TRBJ2-1; tentatively, D is TRBD2 (6 bases). This CDR3 region has 16 residues. Looked up from germline, CDR1 is LNHDA and CDR2 is SQIVND (reference sequence). V shed 7 bases and J shed 0 bases, with 16 bases lying between them. For the CDR3, the DNA is TGTGCCAGTAAGGAGGGCGCTCCCAGCTCCTACAATGAGCAGTTCTTC. Translated, it gives CASKEGAPSSYNEQFF.

This sequence joins TRBV6-5 and TRBJ1-4; possible D gene TRBD1, 5 bases. The germline V gene has CDR1 MNHEY and CDR2 SVGAGI. CDR3 size: 15 residues. Trimming took off 2 bases at V and 4 bases at J, with 11 bases between the two ends. CDR3 nucleotides: TGTGCCAGCAGTTACGGGGGGAACTATAATGAAAAACTGTTTTTT. It codes for CASSYGGNYNEKLFF.

V and J are TRBV19 and TRBJ1-2; 8 bases fit TRBD1. The CDR3 spans 14 residues. Germline V lookup: CDR1 LNHDA, CDR2 SQIVND (reference sequence). V lost 5 bases and J lost 3; bases outside the gene matches: 5. CDR3 protein: CASSSGTGDYGYTF. The CDR3 DNA is TGTGCCAGTAGTTCGGGGACAGGTGACTATGGCTACACCTTC.

This clone occurred once. The chain joins TRBV7-2 to TRBJ2-2; either TRBD1 or TRBD2 may supply D (5 bases each). Germline CDR1 SGHTA, CDR2 FQGNSA. The CDR3 is 15 residues long. V was clipped by 5 bases and J by 4 bases, with 14 bases between them. This chain's CDR3 is CASSPGSGATGELFF. CDR3 coding DNA: TGTGCCAGCAGCCCGGGATCCGGGGCCACCGGGGAGCTGTTTTTT.

This chain links TRBV5-4 with TRBJ1-1, with 8 bases identical to TRBD1. CDR3 size: 14 residues. Per germline, CDR1 SGHNT and CDR2 YYREEE (reference sequence). V shed 0 bases and J 6 bases; nucleotides not matched to a gene: 4. The CDR3 loop is CASSLAGQGAEAFF. The CDR3 DNA reads TGTGCCAGCAGCTTGGCCGGACAGGGAGCTGAAGCTTTCTTT.